Below are 27 T cell receptor beta chains sequenced from a single sample in a study of CD4 T cells in relation to SARS-CoV-2 and coronaviruses. The unexposed donors gave CD4+ T cells in 2011-2018, prior to COVID-19. Here immunoSEQ multiplex PCR was the method, and the copy in TCRdb shows in-frame clones only, minus some. Here the sample spans about 64,000 clones, around 93% being singletons. Sequenced: naive CD4+ T cells from PBMCs. The subset was: naive CD4+ T cells isolated by negative enrichment. These receptors came from a human donor in good health.

The chain recombines TRBV10-1 with TRBJ2-3; D unclear. The germline V and J ends were trimmed by 0 bases and 0 bases, with 10 bases remaining between them. The CDR3 is made up of 16 amino acids. From germline, CDR1 is WNHNN and CDR2 SYGVQD (reference sequence). The CDR3 coding sequence is TGCGCCAGCAGTGAGTCATTAGCAGCTAGCACAGATACGCAGTATTTT. Residues: CASSESLAASTDTQYF.

The gene calls are TRBV15 and TRBJ2-7; 15 bases fit TRBD2. The ends lost 3 bases at V and 3 bases at J; junction bases unmatched: 15. CDR3 length equals 20 residues. Germline values: CDR1 LNHNV, CDR2 YYDKDF (reference sequence). CDR3 in DNA: TGTGCCACCAGCAGGTTATTGGGGGGACTAGCGGGAGGTTCGGTCTACGAGCAGTACTTC. Protein: CATSRLLGGLAGGSVYEQYF.

This clone was detected only once. The chain is built from TRBV18 and TRBJ2-1, with TRBD1 matching over 7 bases. This CDR3 has 13 residues. Germline V lookup: CDR1 KGHSH, CDR2 LQKENI. V was clipped by 6 bases and J by 5 bases; unmatched bases: 4. The CDR3 loop is CASSRDRNNEQFF. CDR3 sequence (DNA): TGTGCCAGCTCCCGGGACAGAAACAATGAGCAGTTCTTC.

V gene TRBV27 combines with J gene TRBJ2-1, with 9 positions matching TRBD1. The germline CDR1 and CDR2 sequences are MNHEY and SMNVEV (reference sequence). With V trimmed by 6 bases and J by 4 bases, 4 bases remained unmatched. This CDR3 comprises 14 residues. CDR3 loop: CASRGQGTYNEQFF. CDR3 DNA sequence: TGTGCCAGCAGGGGACAGGGAACATACAATGAGCAGTTCTTC.

The chain has TRBV4-2 and TRBJ2-3; no clear D gene. Trimming cost V 0 bases and J 0 bases, with 7 bases left between them. Germline V CDR1 and CDR2: LGHNA, YNFKEQ. The CDR3 loop spans 15 amino acids. The CDR3, as DNA: TGTGCCAGCAGCCAAGATGAGGCCAGCACAGATACGCAGTATTTT. Its protein product is CASSQDEASTDTQYF.

The J gene is TRBJ1-4, the V gene TRBV6-5, with D hard to call. The CDR3 runs to 13 residues. V lost 9 bases and J lost 4, with 12 bases in between. The V gene's germline CDR1 is MNHEY and CDR2 SVGAGI. The CDR3, as DNA: TGTGCCAGTGTACGGAGCCTTAATGAAAAACTGTTTTTT. It encodes CASVRSLNEKLFF.

This rearrangement joins TRBV5-4 to TRBJ2-7, with no clear D. V lost 0 bases and J 6 bases, leaving 7 bases between the germline ends. The CDR3 is 12 amino acids. Germline V gives CDR1 SGHNT, CDR2 YYREEE (reference sequence). The CDR3 DNA reads as TGTGCCAGCAGCTTGGTTCCGGGCGAGCAGTACTTC. Protein product: CASSLVPGEQYF. The variable domain in full, with the rest retrieved from reference TRBV5-4 and TRBJ2-7, is ETGVTQSPTHLIKTRGQQVTLRCSSQSGHNTVSWYQQALGQGPQFIFQYYREEENGRGNFPPRFSGLQFPNYSSELNVNALELDDSALYLCASSLVPGEQYFGPGTRLTVT.

The rearrangement links TRBV19 to TRBJ1-2; D possibly corresponds to TRBD1 (5 bases). Germline CDR1 is LNHDA and CDR2 is SQIVND (reference sequence). CDR3 length: 13 amino acids. Trimming took off 5 bases at V and 2 bases at J, with 9 bases between the two ends. The CDR3 bases are TGTGCCAGTAGTGACAGTGCCAACTATGGCTACACCTTC. It yields the protein CASSDSANYGYTF. The full variable domain, rest sourced from reference TRBV19 and TRBJ1-2, is DGGITQSPKYLFRKEGQNVTLSCEQNLNHDAMYWYRQDPGQGLRLIYYSQIVNDFQKGDIAEGYSVSREKKESFPLTVTSAQKNPTAFYLCASSDSANYGYTFGSGTRLTVV.

V and J are TRBV15 and TRBJ1-1, with 7 bases lining up with TRBD1. The CDR3 sequence is 13 residues long. Germline V gene data show CDR1 as LNHNV and CDR2 as YYDKDF (reference sequence). The V segment lost 4 bases and the J segment 8 bases; nucleotides outside the gene matches: 7. The CDR3, as DNA: TGTGCCACCAGCATAGACAGGGTAGCGGAAGCTTTCTTT. Translated: CATSIDRVAEAFF.

CDR3 protein: CASSLSGGRADTQYF. The CDR3 region has the DNA TGTGCCAGCAGTTTAAGCGGCGGGCGGGCAGATACGCAGTATTTT. The chain carries TRBV28 and TRBJ2-3; perhaps TRBD2 as D (5 bases). V dropped 2 bases and J dropped 4 bases, with 13 bases sitting between them. The V gene's germline CDR1 is MDHEN and CDR2 SYDVKM. The CDR3 totals 15 residues.

The chain uses TRBV6-5 and TRBJ2-1, with 12 bases lining up with TRBD1. V lost 6 bases and J lost 0; bases outside the gene matches: 0. The CDR3 spans 15 residues. CDR1 is MNHEY and CDR2 is SVGAGI in the germline V gene. CDR3 sequence reads: CASRGQGASYNEQFF. The CDR3 DNA is TGTGCCAGCAGGGGACAGGGGGCCTCCTACAATGAGCAGTTCTTC.

The chain has TRBV11-2 and TRBJ2-2; 14 nucleotides line up with TRBD2. CDR1 and CDR2 from the germline V gene are SGHAT and FQNNGV. The CDR3 extends over 17 amino acids. The J segment lost 7 bases and the V segment lost 5 bases, leaving 9 bases of the junction unmatched. The CDR3 DNA sequence: TGTGCCAGCAGCATGACTAGCGGGAGGGCCCTCGGCGGGGAGCTGTTTTTT. Residues: CASSMTSGRALGGELFF. The variable domain in full, with the rest retrieved from reference TRBV11-2 and TRBJ2-2, is EAGVAQSPRYKIIEKRQSVAFWCNPISGHATLYWYQQILGQGPKLLIQFQNNGVVDDSQLPKDRFSAERLKGVDSTLKIQPAKLEDSAVYLCASSMTSGRALGGELFFGEGSRLTVL.

The chain joins TRBV5-1 to TRBJ2-7; 7 nucleotides line up with TRBD1. This CDR3 has 14 amino acids. Germline V gives CDR1 SGHRS, CDR2 YFSETQ. With V trimmed by 6 bases and J by 3 bases, 9 bases remained unmatched. As DNA, the CDR3 is TGCGCCAGCACAAAAGAAGGGACAGTCTACGAGCAGTACTTC. Amino acids: CASTKEGTVYEQYF.

The chain combines TRBV5-1 with TRBJ2-5; 7 positions match TRBD2. The germline V gene has CDR1 SGHRS and CDR2 YFSETQ. CDR3 length equals 14 residues. Germline trimming cut 4 bases from V and 4 bases from J; bases unmatched to any gene: 7. The CDR3 is CASSPLTGGETQYF. For the CDR3, the DNA is TGCGCCAGCAGCCCCCTCACGGGAGGAGAGACCCAGTACTTC.

On this clone: Other DNA sequences in the same sample also yield this CDR3. In DNA, the CDR3 is TGTGCCAGTAGTATAGAGGGAGGTTACGAGCAGTACTTC. The encoded protein is CASSIEGGYEQYF. This chain joins TRBV19 and TRBJ2-7; possibly TRBD2 for D (6 bases). The CDR3 extends over 13 amino acids. The V gene lost 0 bases and the J gene lost 4 bases, with 7 bases spanning the gap. Germline CDR1 reads LNHDA; CDR2 reads SQIVND (reference sequence).

This clone came up once. The chain recombines TRBV3-1 (or the pseudogene TRBV3-2) with TRBJ1-1; 9 bases fit TRBD1. The CDR3 runs to 17 residues. Unmatched junction bases numbered 12, after V lost 4 bases and J lost 3 bases. Germline CDR1 is LGHDT and CDR2 is YNNKEL (reference sequence). Here the CDR3 reads CASSPTSGQGSDTEAFF. CDR3 bases: TGTGCCAGCAGCCCGACGTCGGGACAGGGTTCGGACACTGAAGCTTTCTTT.

The gene calls are TRBV30 and TRBJ2-6; D possibly corresponds to TRBD2 (6 bases). Trimming took off 0 bases at V and 3 bases at J, with 6 bases between the two ends. The germline gives CDR1 GTSNPN, CDR2 SVGIG (reference sequence). The CDR3 extends over 14 amino acids. The CDR3 bases are TGTGCCTGGAGTGTGGGAGGTGGGGCCAACGTCCTGACTTTC. Amino acid sequence: CAWSVGGGANVLTF.

This clone was counted once. The V gene is TRBV5-1, the J gene TRBJ2-1, with 8 bases matching TRBD2. The CDR3 is 15 amino acids. V gave up 1 base and J gave up 7 bases; unmatched junction bases: 7. From germline, CDR1 is SGHRS and CDR2 YFSETQ. As DNA, the CDR3 is TGCGCCAGCAGCTTGCGGGCGGGAGGTCGAAATGAGCAGTTCTTC. This gives the protein CASSLRAGGRNEQFF. Together with reference TRBV5-1 and TRBJ2-1, the CDR3 gives the full variable domain: KAGVTQTPRYLIKTRGQQVTLSCSPISGHRSVSWYQQTPGQGLQFLFEYFSETQRNKGNFPGRFSGRQFSNSRSEMNVSTLELGDSALYLCASSLRAGGRNEQFFGPGTRLTVL.

The chain is built from TRBV7-3 and TRBJ2-7, with 7 bases identical to TRBD1. The CDR3 has 13 residues. The V and J ends lost 5 bases and 5 bases, in that order; junction bases with no gene match: 6. The V gene's germline CDR1 is SGHTA and CDR2 FQGTGA. The CDR3 protein is CASSLQGSDEQYF. The CDR3 DNA reads as TGTGCCAGCAGCCTACAGGGGTCTGACGAGCAGTACTTC.

This clone has just one count. The chain employs TRBV19 and TRBJ1-5, with D possibly being TRBD1 (5 bases). Trimming removed 10 bases from V and 2 bases from J, with 18 bases in between. Germline CDR1 is LNHDA and CDR2 is SQIVND (reference sequence). The CDR3 totals 15 residues. The CDR3 DNA follows: TGTGCCACCAGTATGTACCAGGGCGGCAATCAGCCCCAGCATTTT. It codes for CATSMYQGGNQPQHF.

The chain has TRBV27 and TRBJ2-3, with D hard to call. V dropped 3 bases and J dropped 3 bases, with 10 bases sitting between them. This CDR3 spans 14 amino acids. Germline V CDR1 and CDR2: MNHEY, SMNVEV (reference sequence). CDR3 amino acids: CASSFLVHTDTQYF. Written as DNA, the CDR3 is TGTGCCAGCAGTTTTTTAGTACATACAGATACGCAGTATTTT.

The chain carries TRBV2 and TRBJ2-3; no definite D call. The CDR3 is 14 amino acids. V shed 10 bases and J shed 8 bases, with 22 bases lying between them. Germline CDR1 SNHLY, CDR2 FYNNEI. The CDR3, as DNA: TGTGCCACCATGGGGTCAAGGGCTAGAGGTACGCAGTATTTT. It codes for CATMGSRARGTQYF.

The gene calls are TRBV4-1 and TRBJ2-7; 11 bases align to TRBD2. Germline values: CDR1 MGHRA, CDR2 YSYEKL. The CDR3 sequence is 16 residues long. The trim removed 0 bases at V and 6 bases at J, leaving 7 bases unmatched. The CDR3 region is CASSQELAGGAREQYF. CDR3 sequence (DNA): TGCGCCAGCAGCCAAGAGCTAGCGGGAGGAGCCCGCGAGCAGTACTTC.

This rearrangement joins TRBV19 to TRBJ2-2; no firm D call. V shed 4 bases and J shed 6 bases, with 18 bases lying between them. The CDR3 is 16 residues long. Germline CDR1 LNHDA, CDR2 SQIVND (reference sequence). CDR3 sequence reads: CASSTMDHEGPGELFF. CDR3 coding DNA: TGTGCCAGTAGTACAATGGACCACGAAGGCCCCGGGGAGCTGTTTTTT.

CDR3 residues: CASSVGGSTAQPQHF. DNA of the CDR3: TGTGCCAGCAGTGTGGGCGGCTCAACCGCTCAGCCCCAGCATTTT. The chain recombines TRBV25-1 with TRBJ1-5; no definite D call. Germline V gene data show CDR1 as MGHDK and CDR2 as SYGVNS. Trimming took 4 bases from V and 6 from J, leaving 16 bases between them. This CDR3 is built from 15 residues.

The genes are TRBV7-9 and TRBJ1-1; D might be TRBD1 (5 bases). Between the trimmed V and J ends, which lost 5 bases and 1 base, there was a span of 11 bases. The CDR3 has 14 amino acids. The V gene's germline CDR1 is SEHNR and CDR2 FQNEAQ (reference sequence). The CDR3 DNA reads TGTGCCAGCAGCCCCTCTACAGGGAACACTGAAGCTTTCTTT. It yields the protein CASSPSTGNTEAFF.

V usage is TRBV7-2 and J usage is TRBJ2-1, with D possibly matching TRBD2 (6 bases). The CDR3 extends over 16 amino acids. Germline-derived CDR1 and CDR2 are SGHTA and FQGNSA. V was pared by 2 bases and J by 5 bases, with 16 bases between. The CDR3 spells CASSLIVPPSDNEQFF. CDR3 coding DNA: TGTGCCAGCAGCTTAATCGTCCCCCCTAGCGACAATGAGCAGTTCTTC. The variable domain in full, with the rest retrieved from reference TRBV7-2 and TRBJ2-1, is GAGVSQSPSNKVTEKGKDVELRCDPISGHTALYWYRQSLGQGLEFLIYFQGNSAPDKSGLPSDRFSAERTGGSVSTLTIQRTQQEDSAVYLCASSLIVPPSDNEQFFGPGTRLTVL.